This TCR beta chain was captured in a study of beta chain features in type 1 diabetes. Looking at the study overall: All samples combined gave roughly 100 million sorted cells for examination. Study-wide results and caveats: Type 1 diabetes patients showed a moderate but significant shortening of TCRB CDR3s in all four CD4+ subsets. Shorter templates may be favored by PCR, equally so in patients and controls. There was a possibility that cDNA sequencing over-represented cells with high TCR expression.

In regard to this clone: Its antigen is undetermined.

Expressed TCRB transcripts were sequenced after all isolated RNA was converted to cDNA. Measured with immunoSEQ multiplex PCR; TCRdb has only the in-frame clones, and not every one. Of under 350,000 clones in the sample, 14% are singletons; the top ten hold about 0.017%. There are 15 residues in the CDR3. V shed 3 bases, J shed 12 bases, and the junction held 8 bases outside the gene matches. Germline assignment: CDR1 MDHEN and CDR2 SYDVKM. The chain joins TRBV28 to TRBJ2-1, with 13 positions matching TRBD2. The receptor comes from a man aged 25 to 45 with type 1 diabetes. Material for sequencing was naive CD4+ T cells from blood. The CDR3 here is CASSLGTSGKDWQFF. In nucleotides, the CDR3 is TGTGCCAGCAGTTTGGGGACTAGCGGGAAGGACTGGCAGTTCTTC.